This T cell receptor beta chain was captured in a study of blood T cell repertoires in COVID-19. In the study overall: From the United States, Italy and Spain came samples of acute and convalescent COVID-19.

Some clones are missing from TCRdb's copy, which holds only in-frame ones; the method was immunoSEQ multiplex PCR. Here the sample spans around 60,000 clones, approximately 80% being singletons. Trimming left V 2 bases short and J 7 bases short, with 12 bases between. The CDR3 covers 14 residues. Germline CDR1 and CDR2: SGHRS and YFSETQ. The clonotype was recovered from a woman older than 75 with acute or convalescent COVID-19. The chain uses TRBV5-1 and TRBJ2-2; D not certain. Sequenced sample: peripheral blood. The CDR3 is CASSFEVDRGELFF. The CDR3 region has the DNA TGCGCCAGCAGCTTCGAAGTAGATCGCGGGGAGCTGTTTTTT.